These T cell receptor beta chains were read from a single sample in a study of human T cells and chemical hapten exposure. TCRdb reanalysed the RACE reads using MiXCR and keeps one entry per CDR3 protein. Of some 180,000 distinct CDR3 sequences in the sample, approximately 20% were seen once. This specimen was whole blood, taken in connection with sensitization to the hapten diphenylcyclopropenone (DPC). The receptors stem from a woman aged 50 to 60 with alopecia areata. Some clones in this sample may be carry-over from other donors' samples. Each CDR3 is given with its conserved first and last residue. A D gene is named only where the DNA matches it firmly. Clone size is given for some rows only: seen once, a few or many times, or a class if the clone is expanded.

V gene: TRBV5-5; J gene: TRBJ2-4; clone size: .; D gene: .; CDR3 DNA: TGTGCCAGCAGCTTTAAAGGGGATAACAAAAACATTCAGTACTTC; CDR3 protein: CASSFKGDNKNIQYF
V gene: TRBV7-2; J gene: TRBJ1-4; clone size: few; D gene: TRBD1; CDR3 DNA: TGTGCCAGCAGCTTAACAGGGGCAGTCGCAACTAATGAAAAACTGTTTTTT; CDR3 protein: CASSLTGAVATNEKLFF
V gene: TRBV15; J gene: TRBJ1-2; clone size: .; D gene: .; CDR3 DNA: TGTGCCACCAGCAGGGACCCGACAGGCCCTTATGGCTACACCTTC; CDR3 protein: CATSRDPTGPYGYTF
V gene: TRBV12-3/TRBV12-4; J gene: TRBJ2-1; clone size: .; D gene: TRBD2; CDR3 DNA: TGTGCCAGCATCAGAGGGGGACTAGCGGGAGTCTCCTACAATGAGCAGTTCTTC; CDR3 protein: CASIRGGLAGVSYNEQFF
V gene: TRBV18; J gene: TRBJ2-1; clone size: few; D gene: TRBD2; CDR3 DNA: TGTGCCAGCTCACCGATAGCGGGAGGGCCGAGCAATGAGCAGTTCTTC; CDR3 protein: CASSPIAGGPSNEQFF
V gene: TRBV28; J gene: TRBJ1-1; clone size: .; D gene: TRBD1; CDR3 DNA: TGTGCCAGCAGATATATGGGACAGGGAAACACTGAAGCTTTCTTT; CDR3 protein: CASRYMGQGNTEAFF
V gene: TRBV15; J gene: TRBJ1-3; clone size: few; D gene: .; CDR3 DNA: TGTGCCACCAGGATTGGGGGGCCTGGAAACACCATATATTTT; CDR3 protein: CATRIGGPGNTIYF
V gene: TRBV15; J gene: TRBJ1-5; clone size: .; D gene: .; CDR3 DNA: TGTGCCACCAGCAGAGATGGTGGGGGACCCCAGCATTTT; CDR3 protein: CATSRDGGGPQHF
V gene: TRBV20-1; J gene: TRBJ1-6; clone size: few; D gene: .; CDR3 DNA: TGCAGTGCGAGACAGGAAAGCTCCTATAATTCACCCCTCCACTTT; CDR3 protein: CSARQESSYNSPLHF
V gene: TRBV20-1; J gene: TRBJ2-3; clone size: .; D gene: .; CDR3 DNA: TGCAGTGCTACCTCTGACTCGGGCACAGATACGCAGTATTTT; CDR3 protein: CSATSDSGTDTQYF
V gene: TRBV2; J gene: TRBJ2-1; clone size: .; D gene: .; CDR3 DNA: TGTGCCAGGACGAGCGCTTACAATGAGCAGTTCTTC; CDR3 protein: CARTSAYNEQFF
V gene: TRBV6-5; J gene: TRBJ1-1; clone size: many; D gene: TRBD1; CDR3 DNA: TGTGCCAGCAGTTTTCCTCGACAGGGACGGACTGAAGCTTTCTTT; CDR3 protein: CASSFPRQGRTEAFF
V gene: TRBV27; J gene: TRBJ2-2; clone size: .; D gene: .; CDR3 DNA: TGTGCCAGCAGTCTCCAAGCCGGGGAGCTGTTTTTT; CDR3 protein: CASSLQAGELFF
V gene: TRBV5-1; J gene: TRBJ2-5; clone size: many; D gene: .; CDR3 DNA: TGCGCCAGCAGCGCCGAAGAGACCCAGTACTTC; CDR3 protein: CASSAEETQYF
V gene: TRBV29-1; J gene: TRBJ2-7; clone size: few; D gene: TRBD2; CDR3 DNA: TGCAGCGTTGACGGGGGGGGTGAGCAGTACTTC; CDR3 protein: CSVDGGGEQYF
V gene: TRBV5-1; J gene: TRBJ2-1; clone size: .; D gene: .; CDR3 DNA: TGCGCCAGCAGCTTGGATGTAAACCAGGGCTCCTACAATGAGCAGTTCTTC; CDR3 protein: CASSLDVNQGSYNEQFF